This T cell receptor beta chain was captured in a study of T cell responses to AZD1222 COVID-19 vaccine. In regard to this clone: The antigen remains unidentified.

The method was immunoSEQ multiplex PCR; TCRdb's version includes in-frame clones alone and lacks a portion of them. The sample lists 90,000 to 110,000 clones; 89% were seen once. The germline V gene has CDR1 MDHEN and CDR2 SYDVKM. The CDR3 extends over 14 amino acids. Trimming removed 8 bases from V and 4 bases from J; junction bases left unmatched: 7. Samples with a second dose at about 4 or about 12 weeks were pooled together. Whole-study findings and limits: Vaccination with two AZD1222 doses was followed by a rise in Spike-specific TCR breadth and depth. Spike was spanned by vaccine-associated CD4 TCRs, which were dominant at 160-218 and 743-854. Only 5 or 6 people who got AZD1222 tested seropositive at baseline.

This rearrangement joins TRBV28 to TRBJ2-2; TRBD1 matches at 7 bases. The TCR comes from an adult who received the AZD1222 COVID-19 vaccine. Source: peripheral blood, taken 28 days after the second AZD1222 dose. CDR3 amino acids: CASGQTGTTGELFF. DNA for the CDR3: TGTGCCAGCGGCCAGACAGGGACCACCGGGGAGCTGTTTTTT.